This entry lists 29 T cell receptor beta chains sequenced from one sample in a study of CD8 T cell repertoires and HIV-1 epitope variants. These receptors lack a known antigen. Assay: immunoSEQ multiplex PCR; the TCRdb copy retains only in-frame clones and omits some. The sample lists around 5,800 clones, less than 70% occurring once. Specimen: cultured CD8+ T cells derived from PBMCs. Receptors were obtained from a male donor with HIV.

The V call is TRBV9, the J call TRBJ2-3, with D unclear. Germline CDR1 and CDR2: SGDLS and YYNGEE. Trimming took off 4 bases at V and 2 bases at J, with 17 bases between the two ends. This CDR3 has 16 amino acids. The chain's CDR3 is CASSPHPYANTDTQYF. As DNA, the CDR3 is TGTGCCAGCAGCCCCCACCCGTACGCCAACACAGATACGCAGTATTTT.

This chain joins TRBV11-2 and TRBJ2-1, with D unclear. This CDR3 region has 15 residues. CDR1 SGHAT and CDR2 FQNNGV come from the germline V gene. V was trimmed by 2 bases and J by 8 bases, leaving 16 bases between them. CDR3 in amino acids: CASSLSISVVDEQFF. CDR3 sequence (DNA): TGTGCCAGCAGCTTATCTATTTCCGTCGTGGATGAGCAGTTCTTC.

J is TRBJ2-2 and V is TRBV5-4, with D perhaps TRBD1 (5 bases). The germline V and J ends were trimmed by 4 bases and 0 bases, with 16 bases remaining between them. CDR3 length: 17 amino acids. CDR1 is SGHNT, CDR2 YYREEE, per germline (reference sequence). The CDR3 DNA follows: TGTGCCAGCAGCCCTAAAGACAGAATCGCGAACACCGGGGAGCTGTTTTTT. Protein: CASSPKDRIANTGELFF. Combining the CDR3 with reference TRBV5-4 and TRBJ2-2 gives the whole variable domain ETGVTQSPTHLIKTRGQQVTLRCSSQSGHNTVSWYQQALGQGPQFIFQYYREEENGRGNFPPRFSGLQFPNYSSELNVNALELDDSALYLCASSPKDRIANTGELFFGEGSRLTVL.

The gene calls are TRBV25-1 and TRBJ2-7; no reliable D call. Germline loops: CDR1 MGHDK, CDR2 SYGVNS. The CDR3 consists of 14 residues. The V and J ends lost 5 bases and 2 bases respectively, with 13 bases between them. CDR3 loop: CASSSDVSAYEQYF. The CDR3 nucleotides are TGTGCCAGCAGTTCAGATGTCTCGGCCTACGAGCAGTACTTC.

The V call is TRBV28, the J call TRBJ2-1, with 10 bases that match TRBD2. CDR1 is MDHEN and CDR2 is SYDVKM in the germline V gene. J gave up 6 bases and V 3 bases, and 5 bases lay outside the gene matches. There are 15 residues in the CDR3. DNA for the CDR3: TGTGCCAGCAGTTTCCCGGGACTAGCGCTCAATGAGCAGTTCTTC. Translating it yields CASSFPGLALNEQFF.

In nucleotides, the CDR3 is TGTGCCAGCAGTGAAGCGTCCGGCAGGGGGGACTATGGCTACACCTTC. This codes for CASSEASGRGDYGYTF. This chain links TRBV2 with TRBJ1-2; 7 bases fit TRBD1. V lost 0 bases and J lost 3; bases outside the gene matches: 7. Germline-derived CDR1 and CDR2 are SNHLY and FYNNEI. The length of the CDR3 is 16 residues.

CDR3 sequence: CASSPSGWGVYEQFF. The CDR3 DNA follows: TGTGCCAGCAGCCCATCCGGGTGGGGGGTGTATGAGCAGTTCTTC. The chain recombines TRBV27 with TRBJ2-1, with TRBD2 as a possible D gene (6 bases). V lost 6 bases to trimming and J lost 8 bases, with 20 bases between them. From germline, CDR1 is MNHEY and CDR2 SMNVEV (reference sequence). The length of the CDR3 is 15 residues.

The chain has TRBV5-6 and TRBJ2-7, with 8 bases identical to TRBD1. The CDR3 sequence is 12 residues long. J was trimmed by 12 bases and V by 0 bases; bases with no gene match: 5. Germline loops: CDR1 SGHDT, CDR2 YYEEEE. CDR3 DNA sequence: TGTGCCAGCAGCTTGGGGCCGGGACAGGTGTACTTC. Encoded protein: CASSLGPGQVYF. The full variable domain, with the rest looked up from reference TRBV5-6 and TRBJ2-7, is DAGVTQSPTHLIKTRGQQVTLRCSPKSGHDTVSWYQQALGQGPQFIFQYYEEEERQRGNFPDRFSGHQFPNYSSELNVNALLLGDSALYLCASSLGPGQVYFGPGTRLTVT.

This clone appeared once. V and J are TRBV28 and TRBJ2-1; TRBD2 matches 10 bases. Germline CDR1 reads MDHEN; CDR2 reads SYDVKM. The CDR3 covers 16 residues. Losses at the gene ends were 3 bases for V and 7 bases for J; bases not matched to a gene: 9. DNA of the CDR3: TGTGCCAGCAGTTTTTTAGCGGGAGGTTTAATGAATGAGCAGTTCTTC. Residues: CASSFLAGGLMNEQFF.

The V gene is TRBV14, the J gene TRBJ2-7; D might be TRBD2 (7 bases). V was cut by 0 bases and J by 1 base, with 13 bases left in between. The CDR3 runs 16 residues. Germline V gene lookup returns CDR1 SGHDN and CDR2 FVKESK. The CDR3 bases are TGTGCCAGCAGCCAAGATTGGGGAGGGGGTTCCTACGAGCAGTACTTC. Amino acids: CASSQDWGGGSYEQYF.

V gene TRBV5-1 combines with J gene TRBJ2-5; 8 bases are a match to TRBD1. The CDR3 consists of 15 residues. With 5 bases clipped from V and 4 bases from J, the junction kept 10 bases outside the gene matches. CDR1 and CDR2 from the germline V gene are SGHRS and YFSETQ. CDR3: CASSSLPTGVETQYF. In DNA form, the CDR3 reads TGCGCCAGCAGTTCACTCCCGACAGGGGTAGAGACCCAGTACTTC.

The chain combines TRBV11-2 with TRBJ2-7; D is unclear. This CDR3 comprises 13 residues. The germline V and J ends were trimmed by 5 bases and 1 base, with 9 bases remaining between them. Germline CDR1 and CDR2: SGHAT and FQNNGV. DNA of the CDR3: TGTGCCAGCAGCGATAGGTTTTCCTACGAGCAGTACTTC. It is translated as CASSDRFSYEQYF.

This chain uses TRBV19 with TRBJ1-2; 9 bases agree with TRBD1. Germline values: CDR1 LNHDA, CDR2 SQIVND (reference sequence). The length of the CDR3 is 17 residues. With 5 bases clipped from V and 6 bases from J, the junction kept 16 bases outside the gene matches. In nucleotides, the CDR3 is TGTGCCAGTAGTTCGCACTCGGGACAGGGTAAAAAAGATGGCTACACCTTC. This gives the protein CASSSHSGQGKKDGYTF. The complete variable domain, with remaining parts taken from reference TRBV19 and TRBJ1-2, reads DGGITQSPKYLFRKEGQNVTLSCEQNLNHDAMYWYRQDPGQGLRLIYYSQIVNDFQKGDIAEGYSVSREKKESFPLTVTSAQKNPTAFYLCASSSHSGQGKKDGYTFGSGTRLTVV.

This clone was seen only once. This chain links TRBV19 with TRBJ2-1; D is possibly TRBD2 (6 bases). V was cut by 4 bases and J by 13 bases, with 29 bases left in between. The CDR3 has 17 residues. The germline CDR1 and CDR2 sequences are LNHDA and SQIVND (reference sequence). CDR3: CASSTRDFPPVPSGQFF. The CDR3 DNA reads as TGTGCCAGTAGTACCCGGGACTTCCCGCCAGTTCCGTCTGGACAGTTCTTC. Looking up the rest from reference TRBV19 and TRBJ2-1 gives the full variable domain: DGGITQSPKYLFRKEGQNVTLSCEQNLNHDAMYWYRQDPGQGLRLIYYSQIVNDFQKGDIAEGYSVSREKKESFPLTVTSAQKNPTAFYLCASSTRDFPPVPSGQFFGPGTRLTVL.

The CDR3 DNA reads as TGTGCCAGCAGTTTGGGACAGGGGGAGACTCAGCCCCAGCATTTT. Encoded protein: CASSLGQGETQPQHF. The chain couples TRBV28 to TRBJ1-5; TRBD1 matches 11 bases. V gave up 3 bases and J gave up 6 bases; unmatched junction bases: 4. CDR3 length equals 15 residues. The germline V gene has CDR1 MDHEN and CDR2 SYDVKM.

The chain links TRBV4-1 to TRBJ1-5; D is uncertain. This CDR3 contains 13 residues. CDR1 is MGHRA, CDR2 YSYEKL, per germline. V lost 1 base and J lost 3, with 4 bases in between. The CDR3 DNA sequence: TGCGCCAGCAGCCAAGGGATCAATCAGCCCCAGCATTTT. Translated: CASSQGINQPQHF.

A few counts support this clone. The chain carries TRBV27 and TRBJ2-7, with D hard to call. Trimming left V 6 bases short and J 4 bases short, with 13 bases between. The CDR3 runs to 13 residues. Germline lookup yields CDR1 MNHEY and CDR2 SMNVEV (reference sequence). CDR3 protein: CASRSSGSYEQYF. CDR3 sequence (DNA): TGTGCCAGCAGGAGCTCCGGTTCGTACGAGCAGTACTTC.

This rearrangement joins TRBV11-2 to TRBJ2-7, with no clear D. The CDR3 extends over 14 amino acids. Germline CDR1 SGHAT, CDR2 FQNNGV. The V gene lost 5 bases and the J gene lost 2 bases, with 13 bases spanning the gap. The CDR3 nucleotides read TGTGCCAGCAGCGGTTGGAGTAATCCCTACGAGCAGTACTTC. Translated, it gives CASSGWSNPYEQYF.

Points on this clone: Mismatch with germline at one junction end may stem from a read error. J is TRBJ1-2 and V is TRBV15; a possible D gene is TRBD1 (5 bases). CDR3 size: 16 residues. The germline V gene encodes CDR1 LNHNV and CDR2 YYDKDF (reference sequence). DNA of the CDR3: TGTGCCGCCAGCAGGGATCGGGGGACCCAGGTCTATGGCTACACCTTC. It yields the protein CAASRDRGTQVYGYTF.

The rearrangement uses TRBV4-3 and TRBJ2-5; maybe TRBD1 (5 bases). The DNA end is more similar to TRBJ2-7, so the J call may be wrong. Germline values: CDR1 LGHNA, CDR2 YSLEER. This CDR3 spans 15 amino acids. CDR3 region: CASSPGGRADYEQYF. For the CDR3, the DNA is TGCGCCAGCAGCCCCGGCGGCAGGGCAGACTACGAGCAGTACTTC.

This chain connects TRBV28 to TRBJ2-2; D is perhaps TRBD2 (5 bases). Germline V gene lookup returns CDR1 MDHEN and CDR2 SYDVKM. V lost 6 bases and J 6 bases, leaving 5 bases between the germline ends. The CDR3 totals 11 residues. The CDR3 nucleotides are TGTGCCAGCAGGGAGGCCGGGGAGCTGTTTTTT. Encoded protein: CASREAGELFF.

The chain is built from TRBV28 and TRBJ2-7; D is ambiguous. The CDR3 spans 14 residues. Germline lookup yields CDR1 MDHEN and CDR2 SYDVKM. V lost 5 bases, J lost 3 bases, and 14 bases lay in between. As DNA, the CDR3 is TGTGCCAGCAGTCCGGGCCCCGAAAACTACGAGCAGTACTTC. As protein: CASSPGPENYEQYF.

The J gene is TRBJ1-2, the V gene TRBV5-6, with 11 positions matching TRBD1. The V and J ends lost 4 bases and 3 bases, in that order; junction bases with no gene match: 5. Germline values: CDR1 SGHDT, CDR2 YYEEEE. CDR3 length equals 15 residues. CDR3 nucleotides: TGTGCCAGCAGCCCGGGACAGGGGGTCGACTATGGCTACACCTTC. Protein product: CASSPGQGVDYGYTF.

The chain couples TRBV28 to TRBJ2-3; 8 nucleotides align to TRBD1. The CDR3 totals 17 residues. CDR1 MDHEN and CDR2 SYDVKM come from the germline V gene. V lost 1 base, J lost 4 bases, and 10 bases stayed unmatched. The DNA of the CDR3 is TGTGCCAGCAGTTTATTTGCAGGGGGCGAGCTTGCAGATACGCAGTATTTT. Its protein product is CASSLFAGGELADTQYF.

The V gene is TRBV4-2, the J gene TRBJ1-1; maybe TRBD1 (5 bases). Trimming took 5 bases from V and 5 from J, leaving 18 bases between them. The CDR3 runs 15 residues. Germline V CDR1 and CDR2: LGHNA, YNFKEQ. The CDR3 reads CASSLNQGGTTEAFF. Here the CDR3 DNA reads TGTGCCAGCAGCTTGAATCAGGGCGGGACGACTGAAGCTTTCTTT.

This clone turned up a few times. The chain employs TRBV15 and TRBJ2-7, with D possibly matching TRBD2 (5 bases). V lost 5 bases and J lost 2, with 16 bases in between. The CDR3 is made up of 15 amino acids. The V gene's germline CDR1 is LNHNV and CDR2 YYDKDF (reference sequence). CDR3 DNA: TGTGCCACCAGCCTTGAACGAGGGTCCGCCTACGAGCAGTACTTC. This sequence encodes CATSLERGSAYEQYF.

The chain has TRBV4-1 and TRBJ2-1; unclear D gene. CDR1 and CDR2 (germline): MGHRA, YSYEKL. The V end lost 7 bases, the J end lost 8 bases, and 9 bases lay between the germline ends. This CDR3 spans 11 amino acids. Here the CDR3 reads CASMSVDEQFF. The CDR3 DNA reads TGCGCCAGCATGAGCGTGGATGAGCAGTTCTTC.

The V and J genes are TRBV7-2 and TRBJ2-1; maybe TRBD1 (5 bases). The CDR3 spans 16 residues. CDR1 SGHTA and CDR2 FQGNSA come from the germline V gene. V lost 4 bases to trimming and J lost 6 bases, with 19 bases between them. The chain's CDR3 is CASSSRRQGVTNEQFF. In DNA, the CDR3 is TGTGCCAGCAGCTCCCGTCGGCAGGGTGTTACCAATGAGCAGTTCTTC.

The chain links TRBV28 to TRBJ2-7, with 7 nucleotides matching TRBD2. This CDR3 contains 13 residues. The J segment lost 4 bases and the V segment lost 3 bases, leaving 3 bases of the junction unmatched. Looked up from germline, CDR1 is MDHEN and CDR2 is SYDVKM. In nucleotides, the CDR3 is TGTGCCAGCAGTTTGGGGGGGGTTTACGAGCAGTACTTC. Protein product: CASSLGGVYEQYF.